This paragraph reports one TCR beta chain. The entry originates in a study of blood T cell repertoires in COVID-19. V lost 5 bases and J lost 3; bases outside the gene matches: 7. The CDR3 sequence is 14 residues long. The germline V gene has CDR1 LNHDA and CDR2 SQIVND (reference sequence). This table comes from immunoSEQ multiplex PCR, and its TCRdb copy is limited to in-frame clones, with some not included. This sample carries 190,000 or so clones, 70% to 80% of them seen once, and the ten largest clones take roughly 12%. The chain uses TRBV19 and TRBJ2-7, with 7 nucleotides matching TRBD2. What was sequenced was peripheral blood. The sequence was collected from a man aged 45 to 65 who had recovered from COVID-19. The CDR3 sequence is CASSERDGYYEQYF. In DNA, the CDR3 is TGTGCCAGTAGTGAGCGGGACGGATACTACGAGCAGTACTTC.